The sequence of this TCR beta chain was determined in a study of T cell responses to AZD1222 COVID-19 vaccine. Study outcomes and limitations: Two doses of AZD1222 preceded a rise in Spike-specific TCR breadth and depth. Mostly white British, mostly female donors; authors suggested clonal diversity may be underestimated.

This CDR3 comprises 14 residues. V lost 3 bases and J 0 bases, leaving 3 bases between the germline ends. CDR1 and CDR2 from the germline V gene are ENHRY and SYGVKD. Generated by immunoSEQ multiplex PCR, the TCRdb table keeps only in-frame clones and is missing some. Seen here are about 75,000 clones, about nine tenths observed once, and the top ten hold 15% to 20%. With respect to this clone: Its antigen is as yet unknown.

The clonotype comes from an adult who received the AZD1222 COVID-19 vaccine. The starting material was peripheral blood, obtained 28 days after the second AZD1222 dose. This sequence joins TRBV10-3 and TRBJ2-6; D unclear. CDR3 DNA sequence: TGTGCCATCAGTGAACTCTCTGGGGCCAACGTCCTGACTTTC. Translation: CAISELSGANVLTF.